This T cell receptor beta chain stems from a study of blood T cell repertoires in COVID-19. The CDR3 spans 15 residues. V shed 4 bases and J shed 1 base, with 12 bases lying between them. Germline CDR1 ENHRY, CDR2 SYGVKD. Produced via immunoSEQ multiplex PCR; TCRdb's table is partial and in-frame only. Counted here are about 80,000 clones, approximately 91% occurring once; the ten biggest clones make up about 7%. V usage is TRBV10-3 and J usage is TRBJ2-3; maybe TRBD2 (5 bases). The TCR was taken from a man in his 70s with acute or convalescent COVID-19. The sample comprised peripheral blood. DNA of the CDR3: TGTGCCATCAGTGGGCTCCCGAGGGGCACAGATACGCAGTATTTT. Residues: CAISGLPRGTDTQYF.